The T cell receptor beta chain described here comes from a study of cytomegalovirus exposure and HLA in healthy donors. Study-wide points: Many donors carried some public TCRs, although rarity characterized most TCR sequences. Clusters of TCRs from the first cohort tended to co-occur in the roughly 120 validation repertoires (as a later analysis found). Accounts indicate the classifier identified cytomegalovirus status with strong specificity and sensitivity.

Assay: immunoSEQ multiplex PCR; the TCRdb copy retains only in-frame clones and omits some. The sample has more than 95,000 clones, approximately 94% seen once. A note on this clone: Its antigen is not known.

Trimming removed 5 bases at V and 10 bases at J, with 21 bases between. The CDR3 contains 15 residues. Per germline, CDR1 SEHNR and CDR2 FQNEAQ (reference sequence). The clonotype comes from a man younger than 35 in good health and CMV-seronegative. V gene TRBV7-9 combines with J gene TRBJ2-1; weak D call: TRBD2 (6 bases). The specimen was PBMCs. The CDR3 DNA reads TGTGCCAGCAGCCTGCCGGACGGGGGATGGATAGAGCAGTTCTTC. This translates into CASSLPDGGWIEQFF.